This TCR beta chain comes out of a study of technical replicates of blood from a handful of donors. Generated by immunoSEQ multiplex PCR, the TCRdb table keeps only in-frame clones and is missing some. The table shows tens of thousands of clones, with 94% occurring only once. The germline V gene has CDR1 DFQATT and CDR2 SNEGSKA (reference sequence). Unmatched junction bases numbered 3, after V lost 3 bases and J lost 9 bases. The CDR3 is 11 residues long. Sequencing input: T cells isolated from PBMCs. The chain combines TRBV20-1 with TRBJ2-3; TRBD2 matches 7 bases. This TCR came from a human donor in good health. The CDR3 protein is CSASMGGTQYF. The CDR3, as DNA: TGCAGTGCTAGTATGGGAGGGACGCAGTATTTT.